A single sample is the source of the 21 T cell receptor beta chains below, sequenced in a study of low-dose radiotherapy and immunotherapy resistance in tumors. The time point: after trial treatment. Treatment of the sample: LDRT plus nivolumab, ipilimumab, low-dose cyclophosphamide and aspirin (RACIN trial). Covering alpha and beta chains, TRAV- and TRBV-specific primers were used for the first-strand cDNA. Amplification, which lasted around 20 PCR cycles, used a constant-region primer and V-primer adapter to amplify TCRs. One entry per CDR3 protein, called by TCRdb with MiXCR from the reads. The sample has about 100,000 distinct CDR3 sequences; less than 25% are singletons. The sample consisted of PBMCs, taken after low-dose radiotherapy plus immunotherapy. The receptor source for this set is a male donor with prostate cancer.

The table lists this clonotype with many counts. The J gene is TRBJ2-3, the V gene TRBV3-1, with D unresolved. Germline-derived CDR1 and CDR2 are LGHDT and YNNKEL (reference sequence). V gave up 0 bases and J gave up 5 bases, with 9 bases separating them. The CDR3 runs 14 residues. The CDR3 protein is CASSQDVTEDTQYF. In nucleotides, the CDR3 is TGTGCCAGCAGCCAAGATGTCACTGAAGATACGCAGTATTTT.

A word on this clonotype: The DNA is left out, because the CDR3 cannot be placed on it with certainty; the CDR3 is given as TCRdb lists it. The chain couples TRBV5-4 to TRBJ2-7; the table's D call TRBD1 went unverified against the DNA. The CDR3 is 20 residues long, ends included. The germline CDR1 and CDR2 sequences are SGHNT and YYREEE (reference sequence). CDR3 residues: CASRPETGELFFGEGYEQYF.

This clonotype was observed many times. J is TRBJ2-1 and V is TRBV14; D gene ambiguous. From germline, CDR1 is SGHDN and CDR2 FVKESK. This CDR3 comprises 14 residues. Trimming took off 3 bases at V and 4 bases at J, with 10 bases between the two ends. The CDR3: CASSHPLGYNEQFF. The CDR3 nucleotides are TGTGCCAGCAGCCATCCTTTGGGGTACAATGAGCAGTTCTTC.

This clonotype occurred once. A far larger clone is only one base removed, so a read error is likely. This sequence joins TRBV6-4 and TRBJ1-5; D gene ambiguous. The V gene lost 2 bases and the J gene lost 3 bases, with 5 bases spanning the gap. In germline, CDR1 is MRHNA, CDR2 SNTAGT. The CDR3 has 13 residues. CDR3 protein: CASSDGDNQPQHF. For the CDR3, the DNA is TGTGCCAGCAGTGACGGGGACAATCAGCCCCAGCATTTT.

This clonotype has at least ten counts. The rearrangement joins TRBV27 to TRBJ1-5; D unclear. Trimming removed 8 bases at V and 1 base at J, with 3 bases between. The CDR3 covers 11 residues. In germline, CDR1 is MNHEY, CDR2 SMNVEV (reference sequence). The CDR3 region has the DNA TGTGCCAGCGGGAGCAATCAGCCCCAGCATTTT. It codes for CASGSNQPQHF.

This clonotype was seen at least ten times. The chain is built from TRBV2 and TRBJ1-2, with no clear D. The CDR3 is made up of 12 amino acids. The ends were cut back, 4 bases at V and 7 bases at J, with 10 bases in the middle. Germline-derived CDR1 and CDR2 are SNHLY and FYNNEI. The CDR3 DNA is TGTGCCAGCAGTGTTGGAGCGGCTGGCTACACCTTC. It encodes CASSVGAAGYTF.

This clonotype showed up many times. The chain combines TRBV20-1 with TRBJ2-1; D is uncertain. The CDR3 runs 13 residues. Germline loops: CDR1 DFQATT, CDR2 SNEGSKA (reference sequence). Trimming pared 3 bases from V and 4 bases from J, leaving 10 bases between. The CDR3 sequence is CSASSLEYNEQFF. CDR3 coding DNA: TGCAGTGCTAGTTCCCTGGAGTACAATGAGCAGTTCTTC.

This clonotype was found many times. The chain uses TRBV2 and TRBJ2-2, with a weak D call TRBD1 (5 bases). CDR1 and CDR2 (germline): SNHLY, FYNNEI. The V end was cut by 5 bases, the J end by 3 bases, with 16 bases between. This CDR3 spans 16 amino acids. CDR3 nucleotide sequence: TGTGCCAGCAGTCACAGCAGGGTCTCGGACACCGGGGAGCTGTTTTTT. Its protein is CASSHSRVSDTGELFF.

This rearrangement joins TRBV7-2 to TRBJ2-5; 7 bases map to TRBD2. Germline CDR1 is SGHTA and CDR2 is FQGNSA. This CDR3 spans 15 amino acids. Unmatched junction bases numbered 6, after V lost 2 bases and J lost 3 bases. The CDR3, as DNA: TGTGCCAGCAGCTTACCCCGGGGGAGGGAAGAGACCCAGTACTTC. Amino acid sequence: CASSLPRGREETQYF.

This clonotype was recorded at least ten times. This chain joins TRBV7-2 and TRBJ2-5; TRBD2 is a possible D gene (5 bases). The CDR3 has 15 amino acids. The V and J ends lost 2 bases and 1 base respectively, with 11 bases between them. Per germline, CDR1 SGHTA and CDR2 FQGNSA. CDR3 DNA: TGTGCCAGCAGCTTATCTCGGGGAGTCCAAGAGACCCAGTACTTC. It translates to CASSLSRGVQETQYF.

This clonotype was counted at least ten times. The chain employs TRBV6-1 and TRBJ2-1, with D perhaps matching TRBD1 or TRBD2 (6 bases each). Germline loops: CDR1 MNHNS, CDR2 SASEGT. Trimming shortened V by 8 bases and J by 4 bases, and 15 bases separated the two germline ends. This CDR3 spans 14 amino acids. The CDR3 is CASAGGPPYNEQFF. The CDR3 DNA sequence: TGTGCCAGCGCTGGGGGGCCCCCTTACAATGAGCAGTTCTTC.

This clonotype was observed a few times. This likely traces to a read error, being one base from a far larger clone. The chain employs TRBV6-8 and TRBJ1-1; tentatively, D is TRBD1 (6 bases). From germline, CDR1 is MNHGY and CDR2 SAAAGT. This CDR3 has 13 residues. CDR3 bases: TGTGCCAGCAGTAATGGACAGAACACTGAATCTTTCTTT. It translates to CASSNGQNTESFF.

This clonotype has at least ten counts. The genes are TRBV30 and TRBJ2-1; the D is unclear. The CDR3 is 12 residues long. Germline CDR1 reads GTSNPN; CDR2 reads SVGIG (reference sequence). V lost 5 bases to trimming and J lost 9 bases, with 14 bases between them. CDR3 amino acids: CAWGDRTAEQFF. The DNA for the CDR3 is TGTGCCTGGGGCGATCGGACCGCTGAGCAGTTCTTC.

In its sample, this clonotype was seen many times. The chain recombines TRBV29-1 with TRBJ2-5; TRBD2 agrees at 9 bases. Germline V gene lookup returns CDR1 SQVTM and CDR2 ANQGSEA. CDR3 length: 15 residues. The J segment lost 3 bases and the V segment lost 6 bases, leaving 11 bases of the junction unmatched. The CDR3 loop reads CSVGGGGTAKETQYF. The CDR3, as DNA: TGCAGCGTCGGCGGGGGGGGGACCGCAAAAGAGACCCAGTACTTC.

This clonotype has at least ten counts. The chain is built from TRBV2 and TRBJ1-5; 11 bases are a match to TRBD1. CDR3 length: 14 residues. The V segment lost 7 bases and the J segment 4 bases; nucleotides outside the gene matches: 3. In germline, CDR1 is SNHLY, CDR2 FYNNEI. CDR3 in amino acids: CASNGQGANQPQHF. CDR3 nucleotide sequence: TGTGCCAGCAACGGACAGGGGGCGAATCAGCCCCAGCATTTT.

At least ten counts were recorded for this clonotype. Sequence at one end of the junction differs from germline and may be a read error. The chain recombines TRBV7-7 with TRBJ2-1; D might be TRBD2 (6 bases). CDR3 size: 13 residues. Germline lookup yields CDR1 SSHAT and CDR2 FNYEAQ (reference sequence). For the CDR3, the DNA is TGTGCTAGCAGCTTAGAGGAGGGCAATGAGCAGTTCTTC. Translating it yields CASSLEEGNEQFF.

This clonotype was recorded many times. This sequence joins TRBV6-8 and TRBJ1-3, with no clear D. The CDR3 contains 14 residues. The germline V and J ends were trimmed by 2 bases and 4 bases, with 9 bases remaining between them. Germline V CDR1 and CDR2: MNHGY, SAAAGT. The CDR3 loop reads CASSYRIGGNTIYF. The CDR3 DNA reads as TGTGCCAGCAGTTACAGGATAGGAGGAAACACCATATATTTT.

CDR3 sequence reads: CASSLRPGNSYNEQFF. The CDR3 nucleotides are TGTGCCAGCAGCCTGCGTCCGGGGAACTCCTACAATGAGCAGTTCTTC. This rearrangement joins TRBV7-2 to TRBJ2-1; D is perhaps TRBD2 (5 bases). The CDR3 contains 16 residues. The V end was cut by 5 bases, the J end by 0 bases, with 14 bases between. In germline, CDR1 is SGHTA, CDR2 FQGNSA.

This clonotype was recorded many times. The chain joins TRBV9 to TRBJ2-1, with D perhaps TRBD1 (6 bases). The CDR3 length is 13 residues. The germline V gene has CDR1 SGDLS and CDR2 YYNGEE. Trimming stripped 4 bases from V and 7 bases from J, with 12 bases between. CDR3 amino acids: CASSSLDRNEQFF. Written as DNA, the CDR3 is TGTGCCAGCAGCTCACTCGACAGGAATGAGCAGTTCTTC.

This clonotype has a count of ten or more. This chain's CDR3 is CSAEGESSYEQYF. CDR3 nucleotides: TGCAGCGCCGAGGGGGAGAGCTCCTACGAGCAGTACTTC. The J gene is TRBJ2-7, the V gene TRBV29-1; D is possibly TRBD1 (6 bases). Trimming removed 7 bases from V and 0 bases from J, with 13 bases in between. Germline loops: CDR1 SQVTM, CDR2 ANQGSEA. There are 13 residues in the CDR3.

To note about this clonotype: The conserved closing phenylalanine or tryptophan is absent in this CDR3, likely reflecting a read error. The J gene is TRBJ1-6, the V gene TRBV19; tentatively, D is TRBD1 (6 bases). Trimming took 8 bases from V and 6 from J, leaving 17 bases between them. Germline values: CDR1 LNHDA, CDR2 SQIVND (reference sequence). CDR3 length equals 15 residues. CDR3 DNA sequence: TGTGCCAGTTGTCCTCAGGACAGTTTTAATTCACCCCTCCACATT. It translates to CASCPQDSFNSPLHI.